This TCR beta chain comes out of a study of human T cells and chemical hapten exposure. Looking at the study overall: Patients' scalps got diphenylcyclopropenone weekly throughout the roughly 25-week study. Study-level points and caveats: It should be noted that donors had alopecia, so their immune response may differ from healthy people's. Versus controls, expanded TCRs had significantly more large CDR3 similarity clusters.

This clonotype was recorded a few times. The antigen is unknown. Time point defined: patch test 2, 6 weeks after DPC sensitization. Treatment indicated: therapeutic diphenylcyclopropenone sensitization with weekly scalp DPC. The germline CDR1 and CDR2 sequences are LGHDT and YNNKEL (reference sequence). CDR3 length: 14 amino acids. The V end lost 0 bases, the J end lost 4 bases, and 8 bases lay between the germline ends. In the original workflow: 90,000 to 100,000 TCRs per sample was the median, with a range of roughly 23,224 to 690,600. A single record per CDR3 protein comes from TCRdb applying MiXCR to the RACE reads. The V and J calls, along with clone size, are taken from TCRdb and not from the paper's own processing. Here the sample spans approximately 350,000 distinct CDR3 sequences, about 6% being singletons.

The sequence was obtained from a woman aged 18-29 years with alopecia areata. Some clones in this sample may be carry-over from other donors' samples. Sequencing was performed on whole blood, taken in connection with sensitization to the hapten diphenylcyclopropenone (DPC). This chain links TRBV3-1 with TRBJ2-3; D gene ambiguous. The CDR3 bases are TGTGCCAGCAGCCAAGATGGGGTACCAGATACGCAGTATTTT. Amino acid sequence: CASSQDGVPDTQYF.